A single sample is the source of the 19 T cell receptor beta chains below, sequenced in a study of blood T cells in healthy people across ages. A J-beta primer mix and a sample-barcoded 5' primer were used in a second PCR of about 7 to 11 cycles. MiXCR was run by TCRdb on the 5' RACE reads, yielding one entry per CDR3 protein. The sample has some 1.6 million distinct CDR3 sequences; roughly a third are singletons. Sample: blood. The source is a woman aged 25-40 years in good health.

A single count supports this clonotype. The J gene is TRBJ2-1, the V gene TRBV30; 12 nucleotides line up with TRBD2. From germline, CDR1 is GTSNPN and CDR2 SVGIG (reference sequence). This CDR3 is 16 amino acids long. Germline trimming cut 1 base from V and 8 bases from J; bases unmatched to any gene: 9. CDR3 in DNA: TGTGCCTGGAGTGCCAAGACTAGCGGGAGAAGAGATGAGCAGTTCTTC. As protein: CAWSAKTSGRRDEQFF.

The rearrangement joins TRBV4-1 to TRBJ1-4; D not certain. The CDR3 is 14 amino acids. CDR1 MGHRA and CDR2 YSYEKL come from the germline V gene. V dropped 1 base and J dropped 8 bases, with 11 bases sitting between them. This chain's CDR3 is CASSQVTQREKLFF. For the CDR3, the DNA is TGCGCCAGCAGCCAAGTAACCCAGAGGGAAAAACTGTTTTTT.

This clonotype appeared a few times. The chain couples TRBV4-1 to TRBJ1-2, with D maybe TRBD1 (5 bases). The V end was cut by 4 bases, the J end by 3 bases, with 18 bases between. Germline values: CDR1 MGHRA, CDR2 YSYEKL. This CDR3 has 16 residues. The CDR3 here is CASSPTGGGFYYGYTF. The CDR3 nucleotides are TGCGCCAGCAGCCCTACTGGCGGGGGGTTCTACTATGGCTACACCTTC.

The CDR3 bases are TGTGCCAGCAGTGAAAGGGACAGGAACTATGGCTACACCTTC. As protein: CASSERDRNYGYTF. The genes are TRBV25-1 and TRBJ1-2, with 8 bases fitting TRBD1. The CDR3 length is 14 residues. Germline loops: CDR1 MGHDK, CDR2 SYGVNS. After removal of 2 bases from V and 2 bases from J, the junction contained 1 base not matched to a gene.

The chain employs TRBV6-6 and TRBJ1-6; 9 bases map to TRBD1. Looked up from germline, CDR1 is MNHNY and CDR2 is SVGAGI (reference sequence). This CDR3 comprises 15 residues. Unmatched junction bases numbered 5, after V lost 2 bases and J lost 9 bases. CDR3 protein: CASSYQQGAISPLHF. Here the CDR3 DNA reads TGTGCCAGCAGTTACCAACAGGGGGCGATTTCACCCCTCCACTTT.

The table lists this clonotype with many counts. V usage is TRBV10-3 and J usage is TRBJ1-5; 7 bases align to TRBD1. This CDR3 has 13 residues. The trim removed 7 bases at V and 0 bases at J, leaving 0 bases unmatched. CDR1 is ENHRY, CDR2 SYGVKD, per germline. The CDR3 DNA is TGTGCCATCAAGGGGGCTAGCAATCAGCCCCAGCATTTT. Translating gives CAIKGASNQPQHF.

V usage is TRBV2 and J usage is TRBJ2-7; perhaps TRBD2 as D (6 bases). The V gene's germline CDR1 is SNHLY and CDR2 FYNNEI. The CDR3 totals 13 residues. V was pared by 4 bases and J by 5 bases, with 12 bases between. CDR3 region: CASSGLVGDEQYF. CDR3 DNA sequence: TGTGCCAGCAGTGGACTAGTGGGGGACGAGCAGTACTTC. Variable domain in full (rest from reference TRBV2 and TRBJ2-7): EPEVTQTPSHQVTQMGQEVILRCVPISNHLYFYWYRQILGQKVEFLVSFYNNEISEKSEIFDDQFSVERPDGSNFTLKIRSTKLEDSAMYFCASSGLVGDEQYFGPGTRLTVT.

The V call is TRBV7-3, the J call TRBJ2-3, with D possibly being TRBD1 (5 bases). Trimming removed 0 bases from V and 4 bases from J, with 17 bases in between. Germline values: CDR1 SGHTA, CDR2 FQGTGA. The CDR3 runs to 17 residues. The CDR3 sequence is CASSLTPLRRGSDTQYF. The CDR3 nucleotides are TGTGCCAGCAGCTTAACCCCCCTGAGAAGGGGCTCAGATACGCAGTATTTT. Together with reference TRBV7-3 and TRBJ2-3, the CDR3 gives the full variable domain: GAGVSQTPSNKVTEKGKYVELRCDPISGHTALYWYRQSLGQGPEFLIYFQGTGAADDSGLPNDRFFAVRPEGSVSTLKIQRTERGDSAVYLCASSLTPLRRGSDTQYFGPGTRLTVL.

This clonotype was found many times. The chain employs TRBV29-1 and TRBJ2-7; 10 nucleotides line up with TRBD2. This CDR3 is built from 13 residues. The germline CDR1 and CDR2 sequences are SQVTM and ANQGSEA. V gave up 7 bases and J gave up 6 bases; unmatched junction bases: 9. The CDR3 here is CSAVAGGMGEQYF. The CDR3 nucleotides are TGCAGCGCCGTAGCGGGAGGAATGGGCGAGCAGTACTTC.

This chain joins TRBV6-5 and TRBJ2-1, with D hard to call. CDR3 length: 13 residues. The germline CDR1 and CDR2 sequences are MNHEY and SVGAGI. The V end was cut by 8 bases, the J end by 5 bases, with 13 bases between. CDR3 loop: CASSITEDNEQFF. In nucleotides, the CDR3 is TGTGCCAGCTCCATTACAGAAGACAATGAGCAGTTCTTC.

There are a few counts of this clonotype. CDR3 residues: CASGPQRFEQYF. The CDR3 DNA sequence: TGTGCCAGCGGCCCTCAGAGGTTCGAGCAGTACTTC. The V call is TRBV27, the J call TRBJ2-7; D remains unclear. This CDR3 comprises 12 residues. Germline CDR1 is MNHEY and CDR2 is SMNVEV (reference sequence). The ends were cut back, 8 bases at V and 6 bases at J, with 14 bases in the middle.

This clonotype showed up just a few times. The chain employs TRBV6-5 and TRBJ2-5; no firm D call. Trimming took off 7 bases at V and 3 bases at J, with 3 bases between the two ends. Germline V gene sequence: CDR1 MNHEY, CDR2 SVGAGI. The CDR3 spans 10 residues. The CDR3 coding sequence is TGTGCCAGCAAAAAAGAGACCCAGTACTTC. Translating gives CASKKETQYF.

This clonotype has just a few counts. The chain couples TRBV6-1 to TRBJ1-2; D is possibly TRBD1 (6 bases). There are 14 residues in the CDR3. V shed 2 bases and J shed 4 bases, with 11 bases lying between them. In germline, CDR1 is MNHNS, CDR2 SASEGT. CDR3 residues: CASSEPGAGYGYTF. CDR3 nucleotides: TGTGCCAGCAGTGAACCGGGGGCGGGCTATGGCTACACCTTC.

The rearrangement joins TRBV20-1 to TRBJ2-1; TRBD2 matches 11 bases. The length of the CDR3 is 15 residues. V shed 3 bases, J shed 10 bases, and the junction held 11 bases outside the gene matches. Germline values: CDR1 DFQATT, CDR2 SNEGSKA (reference sequence). CDR3 DNA sequence: TGCAGTGCTAGTCTTATAGCGGGGGGGGCAGGCGAGCAGTTCTTC. Translating it yields CSASLIAGGAGEQFF.

This clonotype came up many times. The chain recombines TRBV4-1 with TRBJ2-7; 7 bases match TRBD1. The V gene end was trimmed by 3 bases and the J gene end by 6 bases; junction bases not matched to a gene: 11. The CDR3 consists of 15 residues. The germline CDR1 and CDR2 sequences are MGHRA and YSYEKL. The CDR3 protein is CASSQRQGSDSEQYF. In DNA form, the CDR3 reads TGCGCCAGCAGCCAGAGACAGGGCTCCGATTCCGAGCAGTACTTC.

This chain uses TRBV7-2 with TRBJ2-1; possibly TRBD2 for D (5 bases). CDR1 is SGHTA and CDR2 is FQGNSA in the germline V gene. This CDR3 comprises 14 residues. Trimming removed 0 bases at V and 6 bases at J, with 9 bases between. The CDR3, as DNA: TGTGCCAGCAGCTTAGCTGGGAGTGTCAATGAGCAGTTCTTC. It specifies CASSLAGSVNEQFF.

There are many counts of this clonotype. J is TRBJ2-7 and V is TRBV29-1; 11 positions match TRBD2. The CDR3 length is 16 residues. With 4 bases clipped from V and 2 bases from J, the junction kept 10 bases outside the gene matches. Germline CDR1 and CDR2: SQVTM and ANQGSEA. In DNA form, the CDR3 reads TGCAGCGTTGGTGGTAGCGGGAGGGCCACAACCTACGAGCAGTACTTC. It translates to CSVGGSGRATTYEQYF.

The V and J genes are TRBV9 and TRBJ1-4, with a weak D call TRBD1 (5 bases). Trimming removed 4 bases from V and 0 bases from J, with 22 bases in between. From germline, CDR1 is SGDLS and CDR2 YYNGEE. The CDR3 extends over 19 amino acids. The CDR3 sequence is CASSPRSGGYTATNEKLFF. The CDR3 DNA sequence: TGTGCCAGCAGCCCACGTAGTGGGGGGTACACAGCAACTAATGAAAAACTGTTTTTT.

This clonotype was counted a few times. The rearrangement links TRBV4-1 to TRBJ2-1; 10 positions agree with TRBD2. CDR1 is MGHRA, CDR2 YSYEKL, per germline. V dropped 2 bases and J dropped 2; count of bases not matched to a gene: 6. The CDR3 has 17 residues. The CDR3 DNA reads as TGCGCCAGCAGCCAACCTAAGCGGGGGGGCCCCTACAATGAGCAGTTCTTC. It translates to CASSQPKRGGPYNEQFF.